These T cell receptor beta chains were read from a single sample in a study of blood T cells in healthy people across ages. TCRdb called the 5' RACE reads again in MiXCR, with one record for every CDR3 protein. The profile shows about 800,000 distinct CDR3 sequences, nearly 60% of them singletons. The sequenced sample was blood. The receptor set was obtained from a man aged 25 to 40 in good health. Each CDR3 is given with its conserved first and last residue. Each record gives: V gene, D gene, J gene, CDR3 length, clone size, CDR3 protein, CDR3 DNA. D genes are given only for firm matches. Size is stated for part of the rows, as once, few or many counts, or as a class when the clone is expanded.

>TRBV15|TRBD1|TRBJ1-2|15|.
CATSRGGTGTGGYTF
TGTGCCACCAGCAGAGGGGGGACAGGGACAGGAGGCTACACCTTC
>TRBV29-1|TRBD1|TRBJ2-4|14|.
CSVGDSLNRNIQYF
TGCAGCGTCGGGGACAGCCTGAATCGAAACATTCAGTACTTC
>TRBV28|TRBD1|TRBJ1-6|14|.
CASSQDRGGSPLHF
TGTGCCAGCAGCCAGGACAGGGGCGGTTCACCCCTCCACTTT
>TRBV7-2|TRBD1|TRBJ2-5|14|.
CASSLQTGTETQYF
TGTGCCAGCAGCTTACAGACAGGGACAGAGACCCAGTACTTC
>TRBV20-1|.|TRBJ1-5|13|.
CSARDAAFQPQHF
TGCAGTGCTAGAGATGCGGCTTTTCAGCCCCAGCATTTT
>TRBV20-1|TRBD2|TRBJ2-1|17|few
CTPVGLAGAFGWDEQFF
TGCACCCCCGTCGGGCTAGCGGGAGCATTTGGATGGGATGAGCAGTTCTTC
>TRBV12-3/TRBV12-4|TRBD1|TRBJ1-2|15|.
CASSTGQGRKGGYTF
TGTGCCAGCAGTACCGGACAGGGGAGAAAAGGGGGCTACACCTTC
>TRBV6-2/TRBV6-3|.|TRBJ2-7|12|.
CASISERYEQYF
TGTGCCAGCATTAGCGAGCGTTACGAGCAGTACTTC
>TRBV6-2/TRBV6-3|.|TRBJ1-2|12|.
CASSYGHHGYTF
TGTGCCAGCAGTTACGGTCACCATGGCTACACCTTC
>TRBV10-3|.|TRBJ1-2|15|few
CAISEDQVLGYGYTF
TGTGCCATCAGTGAGGACCAGGTCCTTGGCTATGGCTACACCTTC
>TRBV15|.|TRBJ2-7|13|.
CATSSGQSYEQYF
TGTGCCACCAGCAGCGGGCAGTCCTACGAGCAGTACTTC
>TRBV20-1|TRBD2|TRBJ2-1|14|.
CSARLASGENEQFF
TGCAGTGCTAGGTTGGCTAGCGGAGAAAATGAGCAGTTCTTC
>TRBV6-2/TRBV6-3|TRBD2|TRBJ2-1|15|few
CASSRPGLTYNEQFF
TGTGCCAGCAGTCGTCCGGGACTAACCTACAATGAGCAGTTCTTC
>TRBV28|TRBD1|TRBJ1-5|14|.
CASSPTGKVQPQHF
TGTGCCAGCAGTCCGACAGGGAAGGTTCAGCCCCAGCATTTT
>TRBV29-1|.|TRBJ1-2|12|.
CSANPGFYGYTF
TGCAGCGCGAACCCAGGGTTCTATGGCTACACCTTC
>TRBV11-1|.|TRBJ2-3|15|few
CASSLRQLSTDTQYF
TGTGCCAGCAGCTTACGGCAGTTAAGCACAGATACGCAGTATTTT
>TRBV12-3/TRBV12-4|TRBD1|TRBJ2-5|14|.
CASRTGAIQETQYF
TGTGCCAGCAGGACAGGGGCGATTCAAGAGACCCAGTACTTC
>TRBV10-3|TRBD1|TRBJ1-6|14|.
CAIMDDRVNSPLHF
TGTGCCATCATGGATGACAGGGTAAATTCACCCCTCCACTTT
>TRBV10-1|TRBD2|TRBJ2-5|16|.
CASSSGLAWGQETQYF
TGCGCCAGCAGTTCTGGACTAGCCTGGGGACAAGAGACCCAGTACTTC
>TRBV4-3|TRBD1|TRBJ2-7|15|.
CASSQAHGQGHEQYF
TGCGCCAGCAGCCAAGCCCACGGACAGGGCCACGAGCAGTACTTC
>TRBV4-3|.|TRBJ2-3|16|few
CASSQEARGKMGTQYF
TGCGCCAGCAGCCAAGAGGCAAGGGGGAAAATGGGAACGCAGTATTTT
>TRBV7-2|.|TRBJ2-7|13|.
CASSLSYGDEQYF
TGTGCCAGCAGCTTATCCTATGGGGACGAACAGTACTTC
>TRBV19|.|TRBJ2-3|15|.
CASSPDDRDTDTQYF
TGTGCCAGTAGCCCCGACGACAGAGACACAGATACGCAGTATTTT
>TRBV6-6|.|TRBJ1-5|15|few
CASSKSGTRDQPQHF
TGTGCCAGCAGTAAGTCCGGGACAAGAGATCAGCCCCAGCATTTT
>TRBV4-3|.|TRBJ2-1|13|few
CASSQETTNEQFF
TGCGCCAGCAGCCAAGAAACCACCAATGAGCAGTTCTTC
>TRBV4-3|.|TRBJ2-2|14|.
CASSQTREAGELFF
TGCGCCAGCAGCCAAACCAGGGAGGCCGGGGAGCTGTTTTTT
>TRBV7-2|TRBD1|TRBJ2-7|17|.
CASSRSGLKTGGREQYF
TGTGCCAGCAGCCGCTCTGGGCTTAAGACAGGGGGACGCGAGCAGTACTTC
>TRBV5-1|.|TRBJ2-3|16|.
CASSSMVDLGTDTQYF
TGCGCCAGCAGCTCGATGGTGGACTTAGGCACAGATACGCAGTATTTT
>TRBV28|.|TRBJ2-7|13|few
CASSFSVPYEQYF
TGTGCCAGCAGTTTTTCGGTTCCCTACGAGCAGTACTTC
>TRBV6-2/TRBV6-3|.|TRBJ2-1|12|few
CASSYLRGEQFF
TGTGCCAGCAGCTACCTCCGGGGTGAGCAGTTCTTC
>TRBV5-1|.|TRBJ2-5|15|.
CASSLLSGLGETQYF
TGCGCCAGCAGCTTGTTGTCCGGGTTGGGGGAGACCCAGTACTTC
>TRBV20-1|TRBD2|TRBJ2-5|15|.
CSAESVSGRWETQYF
TGCAGTGCCGAATCGGTCAGCGGGAGATGGGAGACCCAGTACTTC
>TRBV20-1|.|TRBJ2-3|13|few
CSARSQGTDTQYF
TGCAGTGCTAGGTCACAGGGCACAGATACGCAGTATTTT
>TRBV7-2|.|TRBJ2-6|17|few
CASSASIGRSGANVLTF
TGTGCCAGCAGCGCTAGTATAGGCCGCTCTGGGGCCAACGTCCTGACTTTC
>TRBV6-2/TRBV6-3|.|TRBJ1-2|13|.
CASSYRRNYGYTF
TGTGCCAGCAGTTACCGGAGAAACTATGGCTACACCTTC
>TRBV10-3|TRBD2|TRBJ2-5|14|.
CAIRAGGPQETQYF
TGTGCCATCAGGGCGGGAGGACCCCAAGAGACCCAGTACTTC
>TRBV6-2/TRBV6-3|.|TRBJ2-7|14|.
CASSRQGTIYEQYF
TGTGCCAGCAGTCGCCAGGGGACCATCTACGAGCAGTACTTC
>TRBV5-1|TRBD2|TRBJ2-2|18|once
CASSLAPSGRADTGELFF
TGCGCCAGCAGCTTAGCTCCTAGCGGGAGGGCCGATACCGGGGAGCTGTTTTTT
>TRBV7-2|TRBD1|TRBJ1-5|15|.
CASSLVGQGWEPQHF
TGTGCCAGCAGCTTAGTGGGACAGGGATGGGAGCCCCAGCATTTT
>TRBV5-6|TRBD1|TRBJ2-2|15|.
CASKFGDRDTGELFF
TGTGCCAGCAAATTTGGGGACAGGGACACCGGGGAGCTGTTTTTT
>TRBV20-1|TRBD2|TRBJ2-5|14|.
CSASTSGEQETLYF
TGCAGTGCATCGACTAGCGGGGAGCAAGAGACCCTGTACTTC
>TRBV20-1|TRBD1|TRBJ2-4|14|.
CSAAPRGNKNIQYF
TGCAGTGCCGCCCCCAGGGGGAATAAAAACATTCAGTACTTC
>TRBV6-2/TRBV6-3|.|TRBJ2-5|14|.
CASSYSNLQETQYF
TGTGCCAGCAGTTACAGTAACCTTCAAGAGACCCAGTACTTC
>TRBV3-1|TRBD2|TRBJ2-1|18|many
CASSQDPPTSQADDEQFF
TGTGCCAGCAGCCAAGATCCGCCGACTAGCCAGGCGGACGATGAGCAGTTCTTC
>TRBV29-1|.|TRBJ1-4|15|.
CSVEATGTTNEKLFF
TGCAGCGTTGAAGCTACAGGGACAACTAATGAAAAACTGTTTTTT
>TRBV21-1|.|TRBJ2-4|17|few
CASSRREGREAKNIQYF
TGTGCCAGCAGCAGGCGGGAGGGCCGAGAGGCCAAAAACATTCAGTACTTC
>TRBV15|.|TRBJ2-7|15|.
CATSRDHGITYEQYF
TGTGCCACCAGCAGAGATCACGGGATAACCTACGAGCAGTACTTC
>TRBV7-9|TRBD1|TRBJ1-1|17|.
CASSFGLSPGQGAEAFF
TGTGCCAGCAGCTTCGGGTTGTCTCCGGGACAGGGGGCTGAAGCTTTCTTT
>TRBV4-1|.|TRBJ1-1|13|.
CASSQEPYTEAFF
TGCGCCAGCAGCCAAGAACCCTACACTGAAGCTTTCTTT
>TRBV20-1|TRBD2|TRBJ2-7|14|.
CSASDPSGRYEQYF
TGCAGTGCTAGTGACCCTAGCGGGAGGTACGAGCAGTACTTC